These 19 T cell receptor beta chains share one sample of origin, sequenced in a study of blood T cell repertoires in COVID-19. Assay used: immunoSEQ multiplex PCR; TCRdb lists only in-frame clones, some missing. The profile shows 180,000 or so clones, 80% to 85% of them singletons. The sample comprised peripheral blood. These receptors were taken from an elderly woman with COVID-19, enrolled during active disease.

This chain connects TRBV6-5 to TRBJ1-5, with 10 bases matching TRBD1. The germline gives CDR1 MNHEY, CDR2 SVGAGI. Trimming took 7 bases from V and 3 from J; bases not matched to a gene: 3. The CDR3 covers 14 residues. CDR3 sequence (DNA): TGTGCCAGCACTGGGACAGGGGACAATCAGCCCCAGCATTTT. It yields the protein CASTGTGDNQPQHF.

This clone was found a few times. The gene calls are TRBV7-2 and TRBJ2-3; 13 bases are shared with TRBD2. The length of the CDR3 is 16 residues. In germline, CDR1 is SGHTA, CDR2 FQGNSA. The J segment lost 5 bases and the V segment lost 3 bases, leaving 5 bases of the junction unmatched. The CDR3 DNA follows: TGTGCCAGCAGCTTTCGACTAGCGGGAGGCAGAGATACGCAGTATTTT. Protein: CASSFRLAGGRDTQYF.

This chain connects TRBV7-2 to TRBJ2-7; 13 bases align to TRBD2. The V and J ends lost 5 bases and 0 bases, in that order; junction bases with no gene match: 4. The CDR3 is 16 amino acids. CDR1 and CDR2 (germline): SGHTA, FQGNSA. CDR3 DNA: TGTGCCAGCAGCGCAACTAGCGGGGGGGACTCCTACGAGCAGTACTTC. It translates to CASSATSGGDSYEQYF.

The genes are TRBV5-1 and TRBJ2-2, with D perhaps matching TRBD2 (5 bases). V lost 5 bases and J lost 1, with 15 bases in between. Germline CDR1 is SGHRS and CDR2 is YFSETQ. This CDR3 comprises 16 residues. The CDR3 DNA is TGCGCCAGCAGAGAGGCGAGAGCGGTGAACACCGGGGAGCTGTTTTTT. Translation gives CASREARAVNTGELFF.

CDR3 sequence (DNA): TGTGCCACTGCACAGAAACCTACGAAGCAGTACTTC. This translates into CATAQKPTKQYF. The rearrangement links TRBV19 to TRBJ2-7; D is unresolved. Germline CDR1 reads LNHDA; CDR2 reads SQIVND (reference sequence). Trimming left V 10 bases short and J 8 bases short, with 18 bases between. The CDR3 is 12 amino acids.

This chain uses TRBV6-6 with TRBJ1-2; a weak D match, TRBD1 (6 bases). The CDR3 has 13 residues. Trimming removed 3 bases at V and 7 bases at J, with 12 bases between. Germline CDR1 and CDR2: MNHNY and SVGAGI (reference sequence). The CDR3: CASSYSTGSGYTF. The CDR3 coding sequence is TGTGCCAGCAGTTATTCTACAGGGTCTGGCTACACCTTC.

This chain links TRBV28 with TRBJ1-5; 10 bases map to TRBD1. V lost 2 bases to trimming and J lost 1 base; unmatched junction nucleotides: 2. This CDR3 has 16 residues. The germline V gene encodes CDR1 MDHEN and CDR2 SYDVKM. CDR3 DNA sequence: TGTGCCAGCAGTTTACGACAGGGGGCAAGCAATCAGCCCCAGCATTTT. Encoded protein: CASSLRQGASNQPQHF.

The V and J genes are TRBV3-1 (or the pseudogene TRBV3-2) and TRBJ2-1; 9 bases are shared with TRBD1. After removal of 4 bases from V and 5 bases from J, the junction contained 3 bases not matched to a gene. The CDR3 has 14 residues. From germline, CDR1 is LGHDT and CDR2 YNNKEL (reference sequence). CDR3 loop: CASSLRTGDNEQFF. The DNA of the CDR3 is TGTGCCAGCAGCCTCCGGACAGGGGACAATGAGCAGTTCTTC.

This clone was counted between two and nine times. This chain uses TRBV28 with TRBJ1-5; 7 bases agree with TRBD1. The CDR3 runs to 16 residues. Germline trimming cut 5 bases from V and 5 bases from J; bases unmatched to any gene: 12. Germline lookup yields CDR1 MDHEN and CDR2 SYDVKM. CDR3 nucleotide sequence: TGTGCCAGCAGTCCTAAGGTTTCAGGGGGTTATCAGCCCCAGCATTTT. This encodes CASSPKVSGGYQPQHF.

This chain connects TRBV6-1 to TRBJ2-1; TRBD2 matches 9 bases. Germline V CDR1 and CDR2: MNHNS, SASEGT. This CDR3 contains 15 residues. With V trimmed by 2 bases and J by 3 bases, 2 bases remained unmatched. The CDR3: CASSEFSGSYNEQFF. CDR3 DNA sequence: TGTGCCAGCAGTGAATTTAGCGGGAGCTACAATGAGCAGTTCTTC.

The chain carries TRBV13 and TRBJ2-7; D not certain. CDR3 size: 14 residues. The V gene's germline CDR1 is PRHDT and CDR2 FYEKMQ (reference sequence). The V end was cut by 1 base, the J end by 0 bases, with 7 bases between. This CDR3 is CASSLVASSYEQYF. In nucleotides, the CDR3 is TGTGCCAGCAGCTTAGTGGCTAGCTCCTACGAGCAGTACTTC.

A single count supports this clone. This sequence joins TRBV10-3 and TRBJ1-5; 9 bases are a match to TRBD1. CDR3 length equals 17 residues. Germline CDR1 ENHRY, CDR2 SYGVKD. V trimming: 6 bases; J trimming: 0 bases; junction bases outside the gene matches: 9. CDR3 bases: TGTGCCATCAGGGGGACAGGGAAACAATATAGCAATCAGCCCCAGCATTTT. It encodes CAIRGTGKQYSNQPQHF.

The chain's CDR3 is CASSPYFSEGDNEQFF. CDR3 nucleotides: TGTGCCAGCAGTCCGTACTTCAGTGAAGGGGACAATGAGCAGTTCTTC. The chain couples TRBV27 to TRBJ2-1, with a tentative D call TRBD1 (5 bases). V lost 5 bases to trimming and J lost 5 bases, with 19 bases between them. CDR1 is MNHEY and CDR2 is SMNVEV in the germline V gene (reference sequence). CDR3 size: 16 residues.

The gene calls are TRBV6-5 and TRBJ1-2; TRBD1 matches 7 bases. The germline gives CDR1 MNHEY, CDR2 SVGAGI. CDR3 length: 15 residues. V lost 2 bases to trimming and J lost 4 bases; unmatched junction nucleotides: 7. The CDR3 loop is CASSYGAGGIYGYTF. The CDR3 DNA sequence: TGTGCCAGCAGTTACGGTGCAGGGGGAATCTATGGCTACACCTTC.

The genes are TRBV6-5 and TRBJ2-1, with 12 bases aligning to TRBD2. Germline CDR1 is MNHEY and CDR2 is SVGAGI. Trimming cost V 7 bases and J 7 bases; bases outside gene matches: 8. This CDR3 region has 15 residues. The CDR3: CASKATSGSGNEQFF. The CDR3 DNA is TGTGCCAGCAAGGCGACTAGCGGGAGTGGTAATGAGCAGTTCTTC.

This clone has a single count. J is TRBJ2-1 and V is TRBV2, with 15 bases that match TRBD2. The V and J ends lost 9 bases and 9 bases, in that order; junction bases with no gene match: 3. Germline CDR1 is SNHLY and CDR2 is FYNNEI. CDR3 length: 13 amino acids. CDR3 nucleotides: TGTGCCAGGGGACTAGCGGGAGGAGTTGAGCAGTTCTTC. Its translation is CARGLAGGVEQFF. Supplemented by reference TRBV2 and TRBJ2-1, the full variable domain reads EPEVTQTPSHQVTQMGQEVILRCVPISNHLYFYWYRQILGQKVEFLVSFYNNEISEKSEIFDDQFSVERPDGSNFTLKIRSTKLEDSAMYFCARGLAGGVEQFFGPGTRLTVL.

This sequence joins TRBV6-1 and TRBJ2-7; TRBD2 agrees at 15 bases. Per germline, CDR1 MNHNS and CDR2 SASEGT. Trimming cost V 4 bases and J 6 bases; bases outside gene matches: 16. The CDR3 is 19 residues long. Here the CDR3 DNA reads TGTGCCAGCAGTGCACCGGGACTAGCGGGGGGCAATTTCTTCTTCGAGCAGTACTTC. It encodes CASSAPGLAGGNFFFEQYF.

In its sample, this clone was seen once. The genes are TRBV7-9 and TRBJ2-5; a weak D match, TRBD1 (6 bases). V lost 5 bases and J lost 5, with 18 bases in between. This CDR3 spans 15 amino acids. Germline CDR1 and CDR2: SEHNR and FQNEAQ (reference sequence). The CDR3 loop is CASSTLGQGLETQYF. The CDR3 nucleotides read TGTGCCAGCAGCACTTTGGGGCAGGGGTTGGAGACCCAGTACTTC.

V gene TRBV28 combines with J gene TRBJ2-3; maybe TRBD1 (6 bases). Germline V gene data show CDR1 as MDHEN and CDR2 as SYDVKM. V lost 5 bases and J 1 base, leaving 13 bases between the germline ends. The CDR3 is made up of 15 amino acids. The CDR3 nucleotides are TGTGCCAGCAGTCTACCAGGGGCCGGCACAGATACGCAGTATTTT. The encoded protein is CASSLPGAGTDTQYF.